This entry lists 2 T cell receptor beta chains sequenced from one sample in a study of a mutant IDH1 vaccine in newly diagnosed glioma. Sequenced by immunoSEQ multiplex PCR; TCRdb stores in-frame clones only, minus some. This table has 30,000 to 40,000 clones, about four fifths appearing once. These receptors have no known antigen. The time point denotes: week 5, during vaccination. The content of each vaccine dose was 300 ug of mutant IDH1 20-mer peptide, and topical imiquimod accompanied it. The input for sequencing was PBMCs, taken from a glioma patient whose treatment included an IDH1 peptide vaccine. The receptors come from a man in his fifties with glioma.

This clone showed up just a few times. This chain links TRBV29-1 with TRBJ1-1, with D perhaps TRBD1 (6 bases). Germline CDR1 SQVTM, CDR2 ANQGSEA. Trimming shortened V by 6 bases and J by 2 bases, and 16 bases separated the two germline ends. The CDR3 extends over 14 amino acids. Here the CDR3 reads CSVQIDRPNTEAFF. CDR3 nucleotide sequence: TGCAGCGTCCAAATCGACAGGCCAAACACTGAAGCTTTCTTT.

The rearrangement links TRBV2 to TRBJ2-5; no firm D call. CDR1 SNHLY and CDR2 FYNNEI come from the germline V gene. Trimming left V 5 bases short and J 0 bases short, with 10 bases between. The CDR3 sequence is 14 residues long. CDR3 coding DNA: TGTGCCAGCAGTCGTAGTATGGACCAAGAGACCCAGTACTTC. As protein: CASSRSMDQETQYF.